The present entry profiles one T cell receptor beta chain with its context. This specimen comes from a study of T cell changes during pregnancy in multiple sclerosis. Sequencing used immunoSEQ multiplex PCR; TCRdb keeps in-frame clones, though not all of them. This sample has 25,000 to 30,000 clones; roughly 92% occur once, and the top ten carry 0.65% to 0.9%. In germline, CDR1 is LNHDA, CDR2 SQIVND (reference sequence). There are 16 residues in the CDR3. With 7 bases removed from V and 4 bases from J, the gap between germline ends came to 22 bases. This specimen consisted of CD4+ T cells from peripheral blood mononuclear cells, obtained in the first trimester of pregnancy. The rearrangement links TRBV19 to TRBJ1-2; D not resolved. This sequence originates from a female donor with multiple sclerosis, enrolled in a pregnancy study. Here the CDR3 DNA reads TGTGCCAGTACCTCCGCGACTCGACGGATAATCTATGGCTACACCTTC. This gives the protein CASTSATRRIIYGYTF.